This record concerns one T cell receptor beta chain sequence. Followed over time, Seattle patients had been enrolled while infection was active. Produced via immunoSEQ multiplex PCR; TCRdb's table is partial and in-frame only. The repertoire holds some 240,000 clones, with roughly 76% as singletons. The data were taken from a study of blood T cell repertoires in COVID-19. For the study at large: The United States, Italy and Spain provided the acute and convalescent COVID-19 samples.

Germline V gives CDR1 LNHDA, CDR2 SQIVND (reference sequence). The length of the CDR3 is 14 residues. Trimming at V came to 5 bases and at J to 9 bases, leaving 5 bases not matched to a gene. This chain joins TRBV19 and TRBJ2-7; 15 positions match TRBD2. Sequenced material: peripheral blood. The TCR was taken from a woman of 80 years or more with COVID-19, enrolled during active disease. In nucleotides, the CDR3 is TGTGCCAGTAGTTCTAGGACTAGCGGGGGGGTGCAGTACTTC. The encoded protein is CASSSRTSGGVQYF.